This T cell receptor (beta chain) was sequenced in a study of human T cells and chemical hapten exposure. In the study overall: Patch tests put 0.01% DPC on the upper back, and the results were checked at 6 days.

One entry per CDR3 protein, called by TCRdb with MiXCR from the RACE reads. The sample contains 380,000 or so distinct CDR3 sequences, around 5.5% of which appear only once. Findings and limits, study-wide: No shift was seen in TCRs above 1 in 1000 frequency with DPC sensitization.

Time point in this sample: pre-sensitization, week 0. Treatment described: therapeutic diphenylcyclopropenone sensitization with weekly scalp DPC. A few counts support this clonotype. Antigen: not known. The V end was cut by 6 bases, the J end by 4 bases, with 14 bases between. In germline, CDR1 is SQVTM, CDR2 ANQGSEA. The CDR3 spans 13 residues. The V and J genes are TRBV29-1 and TRBJ2-3, with unresolved D. This clonotype was sampled from a woman aged 18-29 years with alopecia areata. Some clones in this sample may be carry-over from other donors' samples. Sequencing was performed on whole blood, taken in connection with sensitization to the hapten diphenylcyclopropenone (DPC). The CDR3 region has the DNA TGCAGCGTGGGAACCTCCGGGCCAGATACGCAGTATTTT. Translation gives CSVGTSGPDTQYF.